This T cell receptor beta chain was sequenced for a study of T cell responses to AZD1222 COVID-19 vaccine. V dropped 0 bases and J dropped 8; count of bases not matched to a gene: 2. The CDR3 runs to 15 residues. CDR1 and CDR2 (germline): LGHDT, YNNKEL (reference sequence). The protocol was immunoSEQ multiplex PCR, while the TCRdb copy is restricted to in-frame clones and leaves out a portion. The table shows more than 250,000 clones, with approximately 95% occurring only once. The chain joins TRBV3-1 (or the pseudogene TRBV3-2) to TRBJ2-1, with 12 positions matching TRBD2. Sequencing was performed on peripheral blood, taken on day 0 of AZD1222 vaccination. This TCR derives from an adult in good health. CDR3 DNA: TGTGCCAGCAGCCAAGAAGGACTAGCGGGGCATGAGCAGTTCTTC. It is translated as CASSQEGLAGHEQFF.